This T cell receptor (beta chain) was sequenced in a study of vaccination and CD4 T cells after COVID-19. On the study more broadly: Convalescent individuals exhibited SARS-CoV-2 positivity on nasal swab PCR, with some 10 mild and one severe presentation. As a positive control, some control cultures were given a CEFX pool, while others were given an HIV-1 Nef pool or no peptide.

The assay that was used to sequence DNA from cultured CD4+ T cells was the Oncomine TCR Beta short-read assay. In this case, cultured CD4+ T cells provided the extracted genomic DNA. A single record per CDR3 protein comes from TCRdb applying MiXCR to the PCR reads. The data contain about 22,000 distinct CDR3 sequences, approximately 51% of them seen just once; the ten biggest clones take up approximately 9.4%. In this sample, this clonotype turned up a few times. The target antigen is unknown. The germline V gene encodes CDR1 SGHVS and CDR2 FNYEAQ. The CDR3 consists of 17 residues. Between the trimmed V and J ends, which lost 5 bases and 5 bases, there was a span of 21 bases. Study-wide results and caveats: The analysis of convalescent patients involved relatively few individuals and lacked early post-infection timepoints.

Treatment noted: approximately nine-day PBMC culture with coronavirus spike peptide pools or control peptides (ViraFEST assay). The chain couples TRBV7-6 to TRBJ1-4; D is perhaps TRBD1 (6 bases). The specimen was CD4+ T cells from blood, cultured in vitro. This sequence originates from a human donor who had recovered from COVID-19. CDR3 loop: CASSPSRGQVANEKLFF. The DNA of the CDR3 is TGTGCCAGCAGCCCCTCTCGGGGGCAGGTCGCCAATGAAAAACTGTTTTTT.